Presented here are 30 T cell receptor beta chains from one specimen sequenced in a study of a mutant IDH1 vaccine in newly diagnosed glioma. The repertoire was sequenced with immunoSEQ multiplex PCR; TCRdb's copy has only in-frame clones and lacks some. The sample lists around 30,000 clones; around 87% were seen once. Their specific antigens are unknown. Time point denoted: week 23, last vaccination. The study gave 300 ug of mutant IDH1 20-mer peptide per vaccine dose, with topical imiquimod. The material sequenced was PBMCs, taken from a glioma patient whose treatment included an IDH1 peptide vaccine. These receptors originate from a man between 35 and 55 years old with glioma.

V gene TRBV4-1 combines with J gene TRBJ2-7, with TRBD2 identical over 8 bases. The junction had 6 bases not matched to a gene; V was cut back by 2 bases and J by 3 bases. The CDR3 has 15 residues. Germline V gene lookup returns CDR1 MGHRA and CDR2 YSYEKL. CDR3 sequence: CASSQLAGLGYEQYF. CDR3 nucleotides: TGCGCCAGCAGCCAACTCGCGGGACTAGGCTACGAGCAGTACTTC.

This clone has a single count. The chain recombines TRBV28 with TRBJ1-2; a possible D gene is TRBD1 (5 bases). This CDR3 is built from 14 residues. Germline values: CDR1 MDHEN, CDR2 SYDVKM. V was trimmed by 6 bases and J by 5 bases, leaving 16 bases between them. CDR3: CASSLNGGRYGYTF. CDR3 DNA sequence: TGTGCCAGCAGCCTAAACGGGGGAAGGTATGGCTACACCTTC.

V and J are TRBV28 and TRBJ2-7, with D perhaps TRBD1 (6 bases). Trimming left V 10 bases short and J 4 bases short, with 20 bases between. Germline CDR1 reads MDHEN; CDR2 reads SYDVKM. The CDR3 runs to 14 residues. This CDR3 is CATSAPGHTYEQYF. CDR3 DNA sequence: TGTGCCACTTCCGCCCCGGGACATACGTACGAGCAGTACTTC.

The genes are TRBV5-1 and TRBJ2-1; D gene ambiguous. This CDR3 has 15 residues. Per the germline V gene, CDR1 is SGHRS and CDR2 is YFSETQ. With 4 bases removed from V and 0 bases from J, the gap between germline ends came to 11 bases. CDR3 protein: CASSQEESSYNEQFF. The CDR3 coding sequence is TGCGCCAGCAGCCAAGAAGAGAGCTCCTACAATGAGCAGTTCTTC.

The V call is TRBV2, the J call TRBJ1-1; TRBD1 might be the D (5 bases). The length of the CDR3 is 13 residues. The germline gives CDR1 SNHLY, CDR2 FYNNEI. V lost 4 bases to trimming and J lost 0 bases, with 6 bases between them. The DNA of the CDR3 is TGTGCCAGCAGTGGACAGATGAACACTGAAGCTTTCTTT. Translated, it gives CASSGQMNTEAFF.

V gene TRBV6-6 combines with J gene TRBJ1-1; the match to TRBD1 covers 12 bases. The germline CDR1 and CDR2 sequences are MNHNY and SVGAGI (reference sequence). J gave up 7 bases and V 2 bases, and 8 bases lay outside the gene matches. The CDR3 runs 16 residues. CDR3 loop: CASSYPAGTGGLEAFF. The CDR3 DNA is TGTGCCAGCAGTTACCCGGCCGGGACAGGGGGCCTTGAAGCTTTCTTT.

This chain links TRBV5-4 with TRBJ2-7, with a tentative D call TRBD2 (5 bases). This CDR3 comprises 14 residues. Germline values: CDR1 SGHNT, CDR2 YYREEE (reference sequence). V shed 0 bases and J shed 2 bases, with 9 bases lying between them. The CDR3 sequence is CASSLAGSPYEQYF. Written as DNA, the CDR3 is TGTGCCAGCAGCTTGGCGGGGTCCCCCTACGAGCAGTACTTC.

The chain links TRBV6-5 to TRBJ1-3, with a tentative D call TRBD1 (6 bases). Deletions cut 5 bases from V and 0 bases from J, with 8 bases between. The CDR3 consists of 14 residues. In germline, CDR1 is MNHEY, CDR2 SVGAGI. CDR3 bases: TGTGCCAGCAGTCGGACAGCCTCTGGAAACACCATATATTTT. Translated, it gives CASSRTASGNTIYF.

The chain is built from TRBV11-2 and TRBJ1-3; tentatively, D is TRBD1 (6 bases). Germline V gene lookup returns CDR1 SGHAT and CDR2 FQNNGV. The CDR3 loop spans 15 amino acids. Trimming removed 5 bases at V and 0 bases at J, with 11 bases between. CDR3 DNA: TGTGCCAGCAGCGCGAGGGGGAGCTCTGGAAACACCATATATTTT. Translating gives CASSARGSSGNTIYF.

V usage is TRBV19 and J usage is TRBJ1-6, with D hard to call. Trimming cost V 2 bases and J 4 bases, with 9 bases left between them. The length of the CDR3 is 15 residues. Germline CDR1 reads LNHDA; CDR2 reads SQIVND (reference sequence). The CDR3 here is CASSISGPYNSPLHF. The CDR3 coding sequence is TGTGCCAGTAGTATATCAGGACCGTATAATTCACCCCTCCACTTT. The complete variable domain, with remaining parts taken from reference TRBV19 and TRBJ1-6, reads DGGITQSPKYLFRKEGQNVTLSCEQNLNHDAMYWYRQDPGQGLRLIYYSQIVNDFQKGDIAEGYSVSREKKESFPLTVTSAQKNPTAFYLCASSISGPYNSPLHFGNGTRLTVT.

The chain couples TRBV7-2 to TRBJ2-2, with D possibly matching TRBD2 (5 bases). V shed 7 bases and J shed 4 bases, with 16 bases lying between them. There are 15 residues in the CDR3. CDR1 and CDR2 from the germline V gene are SGHTA and FQGNSA. CDR3 loop: CASTAVRGTTGELFF. As DNA, the CDR3 is TGTGCCAGCACCGCCGTCCGGGGTACCACCGGGGAGCTGTTTTTT.

This chain links TRBV10-3 with TRBJ2-1; 9 bases match TRBD2. The trim removed 4 bases at V and 6 bases at J, leaving 4 bases unmatched. CDR1 is ENHRY and CDR2 is SYGVKD in the germline V gene. The CDR3 is 14 residues long. CDR3 DNA sequence: TGTGCCATCAGTGTTTCAGCGGGGGGCAATGAGCAGTTCTTC. Translated, it gives CAISVSAGGNEQFF.

The rearrangement links TRBV30 to TRBJ1-3; a weak D match, TRBD1 (5 bases). With 5 bases removed from V and 8 bases from J, the gap between germline ends came to 16 bases. The CDR3 contains 13 residues. Per germline, CDR1 GTSNPN and CDR2 SVGIG (reference sequence). CDR3 in amino acids: CAWGGGVEDTIYF. CDR3 nucleotide sequence: TGTGCCTGGGGCGGAGGGGTGGAGGACACCATATATTTT. The entire variable domain, with the rest obtained from reference TRBV30 and TRBJ1-3, is as follows: SQTIHQWPATLVQPVGSPLSLECTVEGTSNPNLYWYRQAAGRGLQLLFYSVGIGQISSEVPQNLSASRPQDRQFILSSKKLLLSDSGFYLCAWGGGVEDTIYFGEGSWLTVV.

J is TRBJ1-2 and V is TRBV27; the D is unclear. CDR3 length: 15 residues. Trimming stripped 6 bases from V and 0 bases from J, with 14 bases between. Germline lookup yields CDR1 MNHEY and CDR2 SMNVEV (reference sequence). The CDR3 spells CASSPLVEANYGYTF. CDR3 DNA sequence: TGTGCCAGCAGCCCTCTCGTTGAAGCTAACTATGGCTACACCTTC.

This chain links TRBV9 with TRBJ1-2; D is unresolved. V lost 2 bases and J lost 1, with 3 bases in between. The CDR3 runs 12 residues. CDR1 and CDR2 from the germline V gene are SGDLS and YYNGEE. The CDR3 region has the DNA TGTGCCAGCAGCGTCTATAACTATGGCTACACCTTC. Amino acid sequence: CASSVYNYGYTF.

The CDR3 region has the DNA TGTGCCAGCAGTTCATGGACAGGGTACACTGAAGCTTTCTTT. Its protein is CASSSWTGYTEAFF. V and J are TRBV27 and TRBJ1-1; TRBD1 matches 8 bases. Trimming removed 4 bases from V and 3 bases from J; junction bases left unmatched: 4. Germline V gives CDR1 MNHEY, CDR2 SMNVEV (reference sequence). This CDR3 has 14 residues.

V gene TRBV21-1 combines with J gene TRBJ1-1. TRBV21-1 corresponds to a pseudogene. The CDR3 runs to 17 residues. The CDR3 region is CASTKTSGGREDTEAFF. Written as DNA, the CDR3 is TGTGCCAGCACCAAGACGTCGGGGGGCCGGGAGGACACTGAAGCTTTCTTT.

This clone was detected only once. This chain uses TRBV7-2 with TRBJ2-1, with a tentative D call TRBD2 (6 bases). With 1 base removed from V and 8 bases from J, the gap between germline ends came to 9 bases. The CDR3 runs 13 residues. Germline values: CDR1 SGHTA, CDR2 FQGNSA. As DNA, the CDR3 is TGTGCCAGCAGCTTAGACTGGGGGGATGAGCAGTTCTTC. Protein sequence: CASSLDWGDEQFF.

The chain combines TRBV15 with TRBJ2-2, with 7 bases fitting TRBD1. CDR1 and CDR2 (germline): LNHNV, YYDKDF (reference sequence). The CDR3 sequence is 16 residues long. The junction had 10 bases not matched to a gene; V was cut back by 5 bases and J by 4 bases. As DNA, the CDR3 is TGTGCCACCAGCCCCCGACAGGGACGGGCCACCGGGGAGCTGTTTTTT. Its translation is CATSPRQGRATGELFF.

This clone was seen once. The chain links TRBV18 to TRBJ1-1; 9 nucleotides agree with TRBD1. Germline V gene data show CDR1 as KGHSH and CDR2 as LQKENI. The V and J ends lost 5 bases and 1 base, in that order; junction bases with no gene match: 2. CDR3 length: 14 amino acids. CDR3 bases: TGTGCCAGCTCAATACAGGGGGCGAACACTGAAGCTTTCTTT. Translated: CASSIQGANTEAFF.

Here the CDR3 reads CASSTSTGGRLAQHF. The CDR3 bases are TGTGCCAGCAGTACCTCGACAGGGGGGAGGTTGGCCCAGCATTTT. V and J are TRBV6-6 and TRBJ1-5; 9 nucleotides line up with TRBD1. Germline V gene lookup returns CDR1 MNHNY and CDR2 SVGAGI (reference sequence). CDR3 size: 15 residues. Trimming at V came to 5 bases and at J to 11 bases, leaving 13 bases not matched to a gene.

The chain employs TRBV5-1 and TRBJ1-2; D is perhaps TRBD1 (6 bases). Germline lookup yields CDR1 SGHRS and CDR2 YFSETQ. The V end was cut by 5 bases, the J end by 2 bases, with 13 bases between. There are 14 residues in the CDR3. Here the CDR3 DNA reads TGCGCCAGCAGTAGTGGGGGCGTCAACTATGGCTACACCTTC. This translates into CASSSGGVNYGYTF. The full variable domain, its missing parts supplied by reference TRBV5-1 and TRBJ1-2, is KAGVTQTPRYLIKTRGQQVTLSCSPISGHRSVSWYQQTPGQGLQFLFEYFSETQRNKGNFPGRFSGRQFSNSRSEMNVSTLELGDSALYLCASSSGGVNYGYTFGSGTRLTVV.

This clone has a single count. This chain joins TRBV11-2 and TRBJ2-2; D perhaps matches TRBD1 (6 bases). There are 15 residues in the CDR3. V lost 5 bases to trimming and J lost 1 base, with 11 bases between them. Germline V gene data show CDR1 as SGHAT and CDR2 as FQNNGV. The CDR3 sequence: CASSTLGQNTGELFF. The CDR3 DNA is TGTGCCAGCAGCACGCTGGGACAGAACACCGGGGAGCTGTTTTTT.

CDR3 in DNA: TGTGCCAGCAGGACTGGGACGGCCGGGGTCGATGAGCAGTTCTTC. Residues: CASRTGTAGVDEQFF. This chain links TRBV2 with TRBJ2-1; possibly TRBD1 or TRBD2 for D (5 bases each). The V and J ends lost 6 bases and 8 bases respectively, with 20 bases between them. Germline V gives CDR1 SNHLY, CDR2 FYNNEI. The CDR3 contains 15 residues.

V gene TRBV19 combines with J gene TRBJ1-2, with D tentatively TRBD1 (5 bases). The germline CDR1 and CDR2 sequences are LNHDA and SQIVND (reference sequence). Trimming removed 5 bases from V and 3 bases from J, with 13 bases in between. The CDR3 length is 14 residues. The CDR3 nucleotides are TGTGCCAGTAGTGTTGGGACGGCAGACTATGGCTACACCTTC. Protein: CASSVGTADYGYTF.

In its sample, this clone was seen a few times. The rearrangement uses TRBV19 and TRBJ1-1, with TRBD1 as a possible D gene (6 bases). V was cut by 5 bases and J by 8 bases, with 18 bases left in between. Germline V CDR1 and CDR2: LNHDA, SQIVND (reference sequence). The CDR3 contains 14 residues. The DNA for the CDR3 is TGTGCCAGTAGTTCCTATTCCACAGGGACGGAAGCTTTCTTT. This sequence encodes CASSSYSTGTEAFF.

J is TRBJ1-6 and V is TRBV5-1; D gene ambiguous. Trimming pared 4 bases from V and 5 bases from J, leaving 7 bases between. Germline loops: CDR1 SGHRS, CDR2 YFSETQ. The CDR3 spans 13 residues. Here the CDR3 reads CASSPDDNSPLHF. CDR3 nucleotide sequence: TGCGCCAGCAGCCCCGATGATAATTCACCCCTCCACTTT.

The chain is built from TRBV6-4 and TRBJ2-2; a weak D match, TRBD1 (5 bases). The CDR3 spans 14 residues. In germline, CDR1 is MRHNA, CDR2 SNTAGT. The V gene lost 2 bases and the J gene lost 5 bases, with 9 bases spanning the gap. CDR3 in DNA: TGTGCCAGCAGTGACCAGGGATGGACCGGGGAGCTGTTTTTT. The encoded protein is CASSDQGWTGELFF.

The V call is TRBV2, the J call TRBJ2-7; D gene unclear. The CDR3 extends over 12 amino acids. With 4 bases removed from V and 5 bases from J, the gap between germline ends came to 9 bases. Germline V gene lookup returns CDR1 SNHLY and CDR2 FYNNEI. In DNA, the CDR3 is TGTGCCAGCAGTGTATGGGGAAACGAGCAGTACGTC. Protein sequence: CASSVWGNEQYV.

This chain's CDR3 is CASSFGNSRGSLAFF. CDR3 in DNA: TGTGCCAGCAGCTTTGGGAACAGCAGGGGGAGTTTGGCTTTCTTT. The chain joins TRBV5-4 to TRBJ1-1; TRBD1 matches at 7 bases. The V segment lost 2 bases and the J segment 11 bases; nucleotides outside the gene matches: 15. The CDR3 loop spans 15 amino acids. The V gene's germline CDR1 is SGHNT and CDR2 YYREEE (reference sequence). Supplemented by reference TRBV5-4 and TRBJ1-1, the full variable domain reads ETGVTQSPTHLIKTRGQQVTLRCSSQSGHNTVSWYQQALGQGPQFIFQYYREEENGRGNFPPRFSGLQFPNYSSELNVNALELDDSALYLCASSFGNSRGSLAFFGQGTRLTVV.